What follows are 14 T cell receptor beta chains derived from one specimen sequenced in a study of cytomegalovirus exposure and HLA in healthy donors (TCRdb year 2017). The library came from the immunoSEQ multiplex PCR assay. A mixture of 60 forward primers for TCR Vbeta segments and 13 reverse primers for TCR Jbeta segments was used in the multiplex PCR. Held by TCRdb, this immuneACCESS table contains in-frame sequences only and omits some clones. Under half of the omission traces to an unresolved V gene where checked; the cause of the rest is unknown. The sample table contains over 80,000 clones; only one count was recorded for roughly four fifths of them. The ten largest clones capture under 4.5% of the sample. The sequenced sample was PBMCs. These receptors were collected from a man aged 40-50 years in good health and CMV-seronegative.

CDR3 coding DNA: TGTGCCAGCTCACTCGGGGGGGCCCGAGAGACCCAGTACTTC. It codes for CASSLGGARETQYF. This chain connects TRBV18 to TRBJ2-5; 8 positions agree with TRBD2. Germline trimming cut 4 bases from V and 4 bases from J; bases unmatched to any gene: 5. Germline V gene data show CDR1 as KGHSH and CDR2 as LQKENI. This CDR3 spans 14 amino acids.

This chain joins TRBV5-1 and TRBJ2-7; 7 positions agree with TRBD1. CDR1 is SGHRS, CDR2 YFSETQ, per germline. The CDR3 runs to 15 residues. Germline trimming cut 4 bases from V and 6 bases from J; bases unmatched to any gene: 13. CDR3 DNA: TGCGCCAGCAGCGTACAAATCCGGGACAGTCGCGAGCAGTACTTC. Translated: CASSVQIRDSREQYF.

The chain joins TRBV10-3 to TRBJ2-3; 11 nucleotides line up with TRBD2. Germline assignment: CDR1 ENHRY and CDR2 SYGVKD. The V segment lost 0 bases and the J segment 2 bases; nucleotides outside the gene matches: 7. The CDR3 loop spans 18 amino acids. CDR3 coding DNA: TGTGCCATCAGTGAGTCCACCGGGACTAGCGGTGCCACAGATACGCAGTATTTT. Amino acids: CAISESTGTSGATDTQYF.

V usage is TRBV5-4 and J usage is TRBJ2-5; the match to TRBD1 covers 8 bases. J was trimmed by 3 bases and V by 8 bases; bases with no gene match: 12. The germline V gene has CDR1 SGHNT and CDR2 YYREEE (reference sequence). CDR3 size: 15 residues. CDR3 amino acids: CASLRQGAREETQYF. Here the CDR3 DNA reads TGTGCCAGTCTCCGGCAGGGGGCGCGGGAAGAGACCCAGTACTTC. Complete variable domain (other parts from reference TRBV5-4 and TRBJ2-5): ETGVTQSPTHLIKTRGQQVTLRCSSQSGHNTVSWYQQALGQGPQFIFQYYREEENGRGNFPPRFSGLQFPNYSSELNVNALELDDSALYLCASLRQGAREETQYFGPGTRLLVL.

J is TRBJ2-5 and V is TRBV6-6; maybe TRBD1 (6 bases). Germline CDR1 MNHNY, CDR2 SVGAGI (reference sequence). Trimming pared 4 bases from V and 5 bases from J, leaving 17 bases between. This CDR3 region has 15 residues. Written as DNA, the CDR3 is TGTGCCAGCAGTTTTCCACAGGGAACTCTGGAGACCCAGTACTTC. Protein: CASSFPQGTLETQYF.

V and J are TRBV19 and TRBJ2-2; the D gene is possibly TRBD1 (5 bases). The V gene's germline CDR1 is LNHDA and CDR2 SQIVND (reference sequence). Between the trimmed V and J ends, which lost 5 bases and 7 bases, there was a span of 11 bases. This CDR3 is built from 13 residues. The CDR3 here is CASSPRVVGELFF. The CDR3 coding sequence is TGTGCCAGTAGTCCCAGGGTGGTCGGGGAGCTGTTTTTT. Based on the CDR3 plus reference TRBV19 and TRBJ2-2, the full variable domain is DGGITQSPKYLFRKEGQNVTLSCEQNLNHDAMYWYRQDPGQGLRLIYYSQIVNDFQKGDIAEGYSVSREKKESFPLTVTSAQKNPTAFYLCASSPRVVGELFFGEGSRLTVL.

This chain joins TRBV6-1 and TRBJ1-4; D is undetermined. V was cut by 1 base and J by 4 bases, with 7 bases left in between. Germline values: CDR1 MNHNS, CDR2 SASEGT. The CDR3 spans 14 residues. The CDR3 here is CASSEVGLNEKLFF. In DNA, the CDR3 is TGTGCCAGCAGTGAAGTCGGACTTAATGAAAAACTGTTTTTT.

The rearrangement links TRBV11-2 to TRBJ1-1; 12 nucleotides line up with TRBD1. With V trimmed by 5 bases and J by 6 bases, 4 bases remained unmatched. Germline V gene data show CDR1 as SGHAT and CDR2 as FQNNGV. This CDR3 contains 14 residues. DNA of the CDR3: TGTGCCAGCAGCCAGGGACAGGGGGCCCCTGAAGCTTTCTTT. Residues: CASSQGQGAPEAFF. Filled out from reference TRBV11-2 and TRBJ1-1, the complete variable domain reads EAGVAQSPRYKIIEKRQSVAFWCNPISGHATLYWYQQILGQGPKLLIQFQNNGVVDDSQLPKDRFSAERLKGVDSTLKIQPAKLEDSAVYLCASSQGQGAPEAFFGQGTRLTVV.

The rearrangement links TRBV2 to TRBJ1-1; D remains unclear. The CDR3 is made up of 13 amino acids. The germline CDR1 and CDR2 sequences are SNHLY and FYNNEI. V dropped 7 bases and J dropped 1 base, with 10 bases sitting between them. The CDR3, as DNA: TGTGCCAGCAACTTCGGTCAGAACACTGAAGCTTTCTTT. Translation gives CASNFGQNTEAFF.

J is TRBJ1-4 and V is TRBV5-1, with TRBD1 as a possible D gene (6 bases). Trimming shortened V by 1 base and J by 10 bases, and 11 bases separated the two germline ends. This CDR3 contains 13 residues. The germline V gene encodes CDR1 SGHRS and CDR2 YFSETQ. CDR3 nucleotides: TGCGCCAGCAGCTTGAATCAGGGGTCAAAACTGTTTTTT. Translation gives CASSLNQGSKLFF.

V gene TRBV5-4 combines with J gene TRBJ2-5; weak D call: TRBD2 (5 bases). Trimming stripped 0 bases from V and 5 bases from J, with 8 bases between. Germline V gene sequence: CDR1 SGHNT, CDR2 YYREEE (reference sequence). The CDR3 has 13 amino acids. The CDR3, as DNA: TGTGCCAGCAGCTTGGTGGGGAGTGAGACCCAGTACTTC. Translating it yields CASSLVGSETQYF.

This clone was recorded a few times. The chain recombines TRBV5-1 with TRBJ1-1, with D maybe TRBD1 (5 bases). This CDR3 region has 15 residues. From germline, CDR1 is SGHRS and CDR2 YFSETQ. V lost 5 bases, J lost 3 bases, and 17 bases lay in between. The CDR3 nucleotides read TGCGCCAGCAGGGGGGACGGGAGAGGGGACACTGAAGCTTTCTTT. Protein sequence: CASRGDGRGDTEAFF.

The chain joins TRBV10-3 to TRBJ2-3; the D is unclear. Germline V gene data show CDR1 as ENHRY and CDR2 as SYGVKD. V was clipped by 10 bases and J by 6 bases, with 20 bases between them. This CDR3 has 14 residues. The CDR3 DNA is TGTGCCACGACCTTAGCCGTTCCCGGGGATACGCAGTATTTT. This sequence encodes CATTLAVPGDTQYF.

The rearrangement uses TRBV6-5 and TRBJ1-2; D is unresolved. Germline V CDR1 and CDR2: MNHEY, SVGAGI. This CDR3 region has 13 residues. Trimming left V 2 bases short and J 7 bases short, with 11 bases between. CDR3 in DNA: TGTGCCAGCAGTTACCTACGGTTTCGTGGCTACACCTTC. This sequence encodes CASSYLRFRGYTF.